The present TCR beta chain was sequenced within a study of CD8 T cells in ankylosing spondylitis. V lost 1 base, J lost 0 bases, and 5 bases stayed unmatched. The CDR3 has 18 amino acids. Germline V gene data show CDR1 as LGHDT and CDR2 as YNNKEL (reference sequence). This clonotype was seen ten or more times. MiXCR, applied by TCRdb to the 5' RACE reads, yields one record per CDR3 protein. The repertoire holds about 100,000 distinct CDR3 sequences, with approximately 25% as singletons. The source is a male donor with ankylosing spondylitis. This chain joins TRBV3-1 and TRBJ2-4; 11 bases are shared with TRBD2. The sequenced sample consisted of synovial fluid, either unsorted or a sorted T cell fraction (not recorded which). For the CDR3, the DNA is TGTGCCAGCAGCCAAGTCGGGGGGACTAGCGGAGCCAAAAACATTCAGTACTTC. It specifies CASSQVGGTSGAKNIQYF.